This TCR beta chain is from a study of OX40 agonist ivuxolimab in advanced cancers. Study information: Partial responses were achieved by three patients, one with hepatocellular carcinoma and two with cutaneous melanoma.

Of note for this clone: Its antigen is currently unknown.

The V and J ends lost 4 bases and 6 bases, in that order; junction bases with no gene match: 9. Germline assignment: CDR1 SGHTS and CDR2 YDEGEE. The CDR3 covers 18 residues. The data were produced by immunoSEQ multiplex PCR, yet TCRdb's version contains in-frame clones alone and is incomplete. This sample has tens of thousands of clones, with about nine tenths found just once. Study-level findings and limits: Among patients with partial responses at 0.1-3.0 mg/kg, clonal expansion was among the lowest. Some patients who did not respond also had low normalized T-cell clonal expansion.

This clonotype originated in an adult with an advanced solid tumor such as melanoma, head and neck, liver or kidney cancer. The chain joins TRBV5-8 to TRBJ2-2, with TRBD2 matching over 16 bases. The sample here was CD4+ or CD8+ T cells sorted from blood, taken in a trial of the OX40 agonist ivuxolimab. The CDR3 DNA follows: TGTGCCAGCAGCCCCCGGGGGACTAGCGGGAGGGCCTCCGGGGAGCTGTTTTTT. Amino acid sequence: CASSPRGTSGRASGELFF.